This T cell receptor (beta chain) was sequenced in a study of T cell responses to AZD1222 COVID-19 vaccine listed by TCRdb under 2021. Notes on the research overall: AZD1222 recipients whose second dose came at about 4 weeks and those whose second dose came at about 12 weeks were combined into one group, since spike-specific TCR depth and breadth did not differ between the two schedules. A total of over 230 trial participants underwent TCR sequencing, of whom roughly 210 received two doses of AZD1222 and approximately 25 received two doses of the MenACWY control vaccine. Trial participants were enrolled into age subgroups of 18-55, 56-69 and 70-plus years, which contained 148, 28 and 57 TCR-sequenced participants, respectively. Overall study outcomes, separate from this receptor: Most participants were white British and females outnumbered males, and the authors suggested that clonal diversity may have been underestimated. After two AZD1222 doses, both the breadth and the depth of spike-specific TCRs were significantly higher than at day 0 and than in MenACWY recipients. Only five to seven AZD1222 recipients were SARS-CoV-2 seropositive at baseline, limiting conclusions about previously exposed vaccinees. Nearly half of unique spike-specific TCRs reportedly recognized epitopes outside regions mutated in the B.1.351 and B.1.1.7 variants. The 56-69-year group was small, and its depth increase did not reach significance, likely because of low power. Because no samples from the day 14 peak response were available, repertoires could be characterized only after the peak T cell response. The whole spike protein was spanned by vaccine-associated CD4 TCRs, and dominant responses were seen in regions 160-218 and 743-854.

The CDR3 regions of human TCRbeta chains were analyzed by immunosequencing. In the source study's methods: Repertoire TCRs were checked for matches against a reference library of SARS-CoV-2-specific TCRs that had been generated using the MIRA antigen-specificity platform. Breadth meant the fraction of unique TCRs that were SARS-CoV-2-associated, whereas depth meant the fraction of total T cells that were SARS-CoV-2-associated. Using the MIRA data, each spike-specific TCR was mapped to the spike region that the TCR reacts to and placed in a CD4 or CD8 class. Log10-transformed breadth and depth values were compared by one-way ANOVA with Sidak's multiple comparisons tests. TCRdb retrieved this table from immuneACCESS and kept in-frame rearrangements only. Not all clones are present; in checked studies, unresolved V genes account for under half, and no reason is known for the remainder. The V and J calls and clone size come from that table; D and trimming were worked out from the DNA. Recorded for this sample are around 110,000 clones; 85% to 95% of them occurred a single time. The top ten hold just under 3% of the sample.

There are 15 amino acids in the CDR3, from cysteine to phenylalanine inclusive. Here the CDR3 DNA is all that survives: 45 bases in frame from base 1. At the junction V is shortened by 7 bases and J by 7 bases; bases outside the gene matches: 8. CDR1 and CDR2 were assigned from the germline V gene as MDHEN and SYDVKM. As to this clone: The clone's antigen remains unknown. Qualities for individual bases were not recorded, and no much larger clone is one base off.

The time point label for this specimen denotes: baseline before first vaccination. Vaccinee samples came from UK trials COV001 and COV002, including a single-blind randomized controlled phase 2/3 trial of AZD1222 (ChAdOx1 nCoV-19) in healthy adults. For TCRbeta chain sequencing, PBMC samples were collected from trial participants at day 0 and at day 28 after the second dose. The sequences come from peripheral blood, collected on day 0 of AZD1222 vaccination. The chain couples TRBV28 to TRBJ1-5, with TRBD1 identical over 12 junction bases. The TCR comes from an adult in good health. CDR3 protein: CASIMGTGGRQPQHF. The nucleotide sequence is given as TGTGCCAGCATAATGGGGACAGGGGGCAGACAGCCCCAGCATTTT.